This T cell receptor beta chain was profiled in a study of cytomegalovirus exposure and HLA in healthy donors. This CDR3 spans 15 amino acids. With 0 bases removed from V and 6 bases from J, the gap between germline ends came to 16 bases. CDR1 is SGDLS and CDR2 is YYNGEE in the germline V gene. The PCR made use of 60 Vbeta and 13 Jbeta primers. Some clones are missing from TCRdb's copy, which holds only in-frame ones; the method was immunoSEQ multiplex PCR. The sample lists around 53,000 clones; 70% to 85% were seen once. Participants comprised healthy donors of bone marrow. Input material: PBMCs. The genes are TRBV9 and TRBJ2-7; the D gene is possibly TRBD2 (6 bases). The receptor was isolated from a man aged 50 to 59 in good health and CMV-seronegative. The DNA of the CDR3 is TGTGCCAGCAGCGTAGATGTAACAGGAGCGGGCGAGCAGTACTTC. Translated: CASSVDVTGAGEQYF.